These 3 T cell receptor beta chains originate from one sample sequenced in a study of T cells in Graves' hyperthyroidism and ophthalmopathy. RNA transcripts gave rise to amplified TCR beta CDR3 regions. A set of HTBI primers served as the primers for a first-round RT-PCR of the TCR CDR3. TCRdb re-called the multiplex PCR reads through MiXCR, storing one row per CDR3 protein. Of about 380,000 distinct CDR3 sequences in the sample, about 14% are singletons; the top ten hold 8% to 13%. What was sequenced was blood. Receptor source: a woman aged 60 to 75 with Graves' hyperthyroidism.

At least ten counts were recorded for this clonotype. The chain couples TRBV6-6 to TRBJ2-3; no clear D gene. Trimming took 2 bases from V and 5 from J, leaving 11 bases between them. CDR3 length: 14 residues. Germline V gives CDR1 MNHNY, CDR2 SVGAGI (reference sequence). The CDR3 nucleotides are TGTGCCAGCAGTTACGGACCCCCCCTAGATACGCAGTATTTT. It codes for CASSYGPPLDTQYF.

This clonotype was recorded many times. This chain uses TRBV7-3 with TRBJ1-5; 8 positions agree with TRBD1. With 6 bases clipped from V and 5 bases from J, the junction kept 3 bases outside the gene matches. The CDR3 has 13 residues. Germline assignment: CDR1 SGHTA and CDR2 FQGTGA. The CDR3 DNA sequence: TGTGCCAGCAGTTCGGACAGGGATCAGCCCCAGCATTTT. This translates into CASSSDRDQPQHF.

This clonotype occurred many times. This rearrangement joins TRBV30 to TRBJ2-2, with D possibly being TRBD1 (6 bases). V lost 0 bases and J lost 4, with 6 bases in between. The CDR3 spans 13 residues. Germline CDR1 and CDR2: GTSNPN and SVGIG (reference sequence). The CDR3 bases are TGTGCCTGGAGTGTGGACAGCACCGGGGAGCTGTTTTTT. Its protein product is CAWSVDSTGELFF.